This T cell receptor beta chain was identified during a study of shared clonotypes between healthy human individuals. General observations from the study: Naive subsets typically showed greater estimated richness than memory subsets. An anticipated effect of sequencing depth on clonotype sharing among donors was recognized. Rarefaction showed sorted-subset sequencing was incomplete despite large depth.

About this clone itself: The antigen remains undetermined.

Each replicate PCR on the sorted subsets used 150 to 200 ng DNA (approximately 33,000 T cell genomes). Measured with immunoSEQ multiplex PCR; TCRdb has only the in-frame clones, and not every one. The data hold 2,500,000 or so clones, with around 90% observed a single time. Sample: naive CD4+ T cells from PBMCs. Indicated subset: CD45RA+ positively selected. The sequence came from a man aged 18 to 29 in good health. Some clones in this sample may be carry-over from other donors' samples.

The CDR3 DNA reads TGTGCCAGCAGCTTGTATGACATTCAGTACTTC. Protein product: CASSLYDIQYF. The chain couples TRBV5-4 to TRBJ2-4; D gene ambiguous. Trimming left V 1 base short and J 8 bases short, with 4 bases between. Germline-derived CDR1 and CDR2 are SGHNT and YYREEE (reference sequence). The length of the CDR3 is 11 residues.